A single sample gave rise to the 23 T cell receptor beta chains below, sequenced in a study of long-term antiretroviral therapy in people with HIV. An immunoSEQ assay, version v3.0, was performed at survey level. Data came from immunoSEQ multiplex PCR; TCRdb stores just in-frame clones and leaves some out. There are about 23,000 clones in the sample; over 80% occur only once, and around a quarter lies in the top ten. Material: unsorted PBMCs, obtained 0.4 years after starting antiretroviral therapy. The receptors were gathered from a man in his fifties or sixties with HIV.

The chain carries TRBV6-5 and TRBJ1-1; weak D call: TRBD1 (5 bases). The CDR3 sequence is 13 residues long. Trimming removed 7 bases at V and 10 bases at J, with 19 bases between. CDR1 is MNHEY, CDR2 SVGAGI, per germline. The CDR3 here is CASTNIGERSAFF. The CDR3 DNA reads TGTGCCAGCACCAACATAGGGGAGCGATCAGCTTTCTTT.

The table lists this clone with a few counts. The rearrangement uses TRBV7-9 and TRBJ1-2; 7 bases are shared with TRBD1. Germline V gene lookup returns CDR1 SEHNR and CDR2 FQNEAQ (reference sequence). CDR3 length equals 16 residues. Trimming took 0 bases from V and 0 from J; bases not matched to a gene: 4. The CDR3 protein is CASSLASGTANYGYTF. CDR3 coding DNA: TGTGCCAGCAGCTTAGCGTCGGGGACAGCTAACTATGGCTACACCTTC.

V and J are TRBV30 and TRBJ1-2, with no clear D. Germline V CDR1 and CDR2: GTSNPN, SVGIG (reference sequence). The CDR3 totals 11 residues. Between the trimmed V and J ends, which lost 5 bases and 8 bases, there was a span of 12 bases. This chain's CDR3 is CAWWRLPGYTF. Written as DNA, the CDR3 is TGTGCCTGGTGGAGACTCCCCGGCTACACCTTC.

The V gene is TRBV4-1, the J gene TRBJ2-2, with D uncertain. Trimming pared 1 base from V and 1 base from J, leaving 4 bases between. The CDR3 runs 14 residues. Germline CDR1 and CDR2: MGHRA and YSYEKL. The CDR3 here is CASSQAGNTGELFF. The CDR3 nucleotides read TGCGCCAGCAGCCAAGCCGGGAACACCGGGGAGCTGTTTTTT.

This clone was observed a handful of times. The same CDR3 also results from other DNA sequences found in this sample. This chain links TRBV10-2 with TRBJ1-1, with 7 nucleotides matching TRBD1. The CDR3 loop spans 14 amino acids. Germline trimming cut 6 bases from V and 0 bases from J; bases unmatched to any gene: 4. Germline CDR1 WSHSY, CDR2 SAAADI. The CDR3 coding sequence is TGCGCCAGCAGCCGGGGACAGATGAACACTGAAGCTTTCTTT. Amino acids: CASSRGQMNTEAFF.

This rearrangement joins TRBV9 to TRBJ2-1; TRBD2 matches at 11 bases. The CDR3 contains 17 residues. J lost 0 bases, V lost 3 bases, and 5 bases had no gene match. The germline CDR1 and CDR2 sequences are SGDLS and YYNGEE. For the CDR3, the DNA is TGTGCCAGCAGCGGCGGACTAGCGGGTAGCTCCTACAATGAGCAGTTCTTC. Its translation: CASSGGLAGSSYNEQFF.

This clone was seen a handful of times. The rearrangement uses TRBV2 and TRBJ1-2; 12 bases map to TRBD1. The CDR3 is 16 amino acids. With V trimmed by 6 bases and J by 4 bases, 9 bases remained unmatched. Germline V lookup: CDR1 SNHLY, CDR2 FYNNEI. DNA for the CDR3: TGTGCCAGCAGACCGGGACAGGGGGCTGTGGGCTATGGCTACACCTTC. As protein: CASRPGQGAVGYGYTF.

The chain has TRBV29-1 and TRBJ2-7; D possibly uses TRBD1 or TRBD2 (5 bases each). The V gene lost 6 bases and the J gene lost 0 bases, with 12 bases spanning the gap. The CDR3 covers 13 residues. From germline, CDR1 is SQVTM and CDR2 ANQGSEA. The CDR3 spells CSVRDVSSYEQYF. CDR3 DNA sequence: TGCAGCGTCAGGGACGTGAGCTCCTACGAGCAGTACTTC.

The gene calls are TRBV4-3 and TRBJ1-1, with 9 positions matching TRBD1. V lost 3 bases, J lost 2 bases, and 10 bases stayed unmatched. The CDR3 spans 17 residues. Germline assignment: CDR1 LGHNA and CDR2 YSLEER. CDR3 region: CASSHPGQGLSNTEAFF. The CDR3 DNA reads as TGCGCCAGCAGCCACCCCGGACAGGGGCTTTCAAACACTGAAGCTTTCTTT.

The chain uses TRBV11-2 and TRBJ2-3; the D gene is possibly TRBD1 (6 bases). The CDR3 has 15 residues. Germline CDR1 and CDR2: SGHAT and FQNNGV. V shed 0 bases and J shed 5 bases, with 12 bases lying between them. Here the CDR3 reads CASSLDTGLVDTQYF. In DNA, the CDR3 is TGTGCCAGCAGCTTAGACACAGGGTTGGTAGATACGCAGTATTTT.

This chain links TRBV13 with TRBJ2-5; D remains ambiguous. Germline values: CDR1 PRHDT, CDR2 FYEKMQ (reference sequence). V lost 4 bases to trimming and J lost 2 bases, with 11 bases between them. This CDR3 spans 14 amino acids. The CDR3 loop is CASSWIGYQETQYF. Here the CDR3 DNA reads TGTGCCAGCAGCTGGATAGGGTATCAAGAGACCCAGTACTTC.

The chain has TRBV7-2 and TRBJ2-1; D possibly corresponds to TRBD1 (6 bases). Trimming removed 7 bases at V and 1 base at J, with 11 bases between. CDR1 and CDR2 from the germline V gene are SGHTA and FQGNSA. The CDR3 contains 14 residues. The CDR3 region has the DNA TGTGCCAGCACTCCGAGGGGGTCCTACAATGAGCAGTTCTTC. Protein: CASTPRGSYNEQFF. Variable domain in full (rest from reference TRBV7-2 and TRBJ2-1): GAGVSQSPSNKVTEKGKDVELRCDPISGHTALYWYRQSLGQGLEFLIYFQGNSAPDKSGLPSDRFSAERTGGSVSTLTIQRTQQEDSAVYLCASTPRGSYNEQFFGPGTRLTVL.

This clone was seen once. The CDR3 DNA reads as TGTGCCAGCAGTACACAGGGGCCCACTGAAGCTTTCTTT. It yields the protein CASSTQGPTEAFF. V and J are TRBV6-6 and TRBJ1-1; TRBD1 agrees at 7 bases. Germline V lookup: CDR1 MNHNY, CDR2 SVGAGI (reference sequence). The CDR3 loop spans 13 amino acids. V lost 5 bases to trimming and J lost 4 bases; unmatched junction nucleotides: 4.

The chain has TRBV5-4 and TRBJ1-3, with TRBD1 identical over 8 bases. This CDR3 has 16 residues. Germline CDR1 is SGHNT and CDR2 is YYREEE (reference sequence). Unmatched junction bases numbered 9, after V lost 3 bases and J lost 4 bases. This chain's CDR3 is CASSSWTGISGNTIYF. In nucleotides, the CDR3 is TGTGCCAGCAGCTCATGGACAGGGATATCCGGAAACACCATATATTTT. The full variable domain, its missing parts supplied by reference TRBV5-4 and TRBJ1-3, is ETGVTQSPTHLIKTRGQQVTLRCSSQSGHNTVSWYQQALGQGPQFIFQYYREEENGRGNFPPRFSGLQFPNYSSELNVNALELDDSALYLCASSSWTGISGNTIYFGEGSWLTVV.

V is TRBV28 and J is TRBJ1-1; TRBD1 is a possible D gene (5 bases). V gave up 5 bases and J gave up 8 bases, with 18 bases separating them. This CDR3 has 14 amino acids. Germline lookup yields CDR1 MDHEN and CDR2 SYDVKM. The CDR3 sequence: CASSLSLVTGEAFF. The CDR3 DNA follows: TGTGCCAGCAGTCTATCTCTCGTCACAGGAGAAGCTTTCTTT.

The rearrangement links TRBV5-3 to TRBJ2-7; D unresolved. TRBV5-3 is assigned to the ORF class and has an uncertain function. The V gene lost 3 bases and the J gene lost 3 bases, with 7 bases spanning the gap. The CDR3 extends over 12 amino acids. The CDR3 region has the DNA TGTGCCAGAAGCTGGACCTTCTACGAGCAGTACTTC. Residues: CARSWTFYEQYF.

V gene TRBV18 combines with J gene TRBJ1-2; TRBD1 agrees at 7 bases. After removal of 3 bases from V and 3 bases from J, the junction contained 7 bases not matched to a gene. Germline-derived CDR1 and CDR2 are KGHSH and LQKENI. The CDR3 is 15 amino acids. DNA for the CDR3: TGTGCCAGCTCACCCCGCGGACAGGACTACTATGGCTACACCTTC. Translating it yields CASSPRGQDYYGYTF.

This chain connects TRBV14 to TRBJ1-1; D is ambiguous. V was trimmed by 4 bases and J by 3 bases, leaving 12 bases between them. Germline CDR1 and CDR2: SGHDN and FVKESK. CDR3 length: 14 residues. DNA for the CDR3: TGTGCCAGCAGCCTTCCGGGTATCGACACTGAAGCTTTCTTT. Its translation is CASSLPGIDTEAFF.

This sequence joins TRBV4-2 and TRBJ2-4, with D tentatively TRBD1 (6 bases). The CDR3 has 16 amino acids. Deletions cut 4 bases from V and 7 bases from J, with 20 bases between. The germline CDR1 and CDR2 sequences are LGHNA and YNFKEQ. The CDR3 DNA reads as TGTGCCAGCAGCCCAAACAGGGTGAAAGGGTCGAACATTCAGTACTTC. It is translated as CASSPNRVKGSNIQYF.

The CDR3, as DNA: TGTGCCTGGAGCTTGGGGGGGGAGCAGTTCTTC. Translated: CAWSLGGEQFF. The chain combines TRBV30 with TRBJ2-1; TRBD2 matches at 7 bases. Trimming removed 3 bases from V and 10 bases from J; junction bases left unmatched: 3. CDR3 length equals 11 residues. The germline V gene encodes CDR1 GTSNPN and CDR2 SVGIG (reference sequence).

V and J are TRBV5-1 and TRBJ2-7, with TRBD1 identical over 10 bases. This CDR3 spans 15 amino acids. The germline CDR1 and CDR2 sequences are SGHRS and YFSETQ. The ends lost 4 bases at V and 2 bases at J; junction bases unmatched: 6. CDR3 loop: CASSGAGTGAYEQYF. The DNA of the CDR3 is TGCGCCAGCAGCGGCGCCGGGACAGGGGCCTACGAGCAGTACTTC.

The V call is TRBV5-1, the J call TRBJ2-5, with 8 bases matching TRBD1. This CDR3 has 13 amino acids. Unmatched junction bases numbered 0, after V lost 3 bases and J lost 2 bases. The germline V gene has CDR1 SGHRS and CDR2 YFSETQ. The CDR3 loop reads CASSWTGQETQYF. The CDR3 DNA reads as TGCGCCAGCAGCTGGACAGGGCAAGAGACCCAGTACTTC.

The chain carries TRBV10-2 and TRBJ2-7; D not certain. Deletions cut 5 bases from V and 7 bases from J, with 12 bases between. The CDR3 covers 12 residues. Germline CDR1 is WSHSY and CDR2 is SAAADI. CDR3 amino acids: CASSSDGREQYF. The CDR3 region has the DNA TGCGCCAGCAGTTCCGACGGGCGGGAGCAGTACTTC.